This TCR beta chain was captured by sequencing in a study of CD8+CD57+ T cells in acquired aplastic anemia. Looking at the study overall: Sorted cells (CD4+ and CD8+) yielded DNA amounts that averaged approximately 2.9 ug. Broader study findings: Patients and controls turned out to have roughly 31 CD8+ CDR3 sequences in common. No significant patient-versus-control difference appeared in CD8+ Simpson's diversity.

Researchers used genomic DNA as the template to profile TCR beta VDJ and CDR3. MiXCR was run by TCRdb on the reads, yielding one entry per CDR3 protein. In the table there are around 200,000 distinct CDR3 sequences, almost 50% of which are singletons. Per germline, CDR1 DFQATT and CDR2 SNEGSKA (reference sequence). J gave up 0 bases and V 6 bases, and 3 bases lay outside the gene matches. The CDR3 consists of 13 residues. Before being chosen for sequencing, patients had shown CD8+CD57+ cell expansion by flow cytometry. No patient had been given any therapy when blood was sampled. Turning to this clonotype: Its specificity is not known.

The J gene is TRBJ2-7, the V gene TRBV20-1; 9 nucleotides match TRBD1. The source is a human donor with aplastic anemia. The material sequenced was sorted CD4+, CD8+, or CD8+CD57+ T cells (not recorded which) from PBMCs. CDR3 sequence (DNA): TGCAGTGCCGGGACAGGGATCTCCTACGAGCAGTACTTC. Residues: CSAGTGISYEQYF.